This T cell receptor (beta chain) was profiled in a study of T cells after yellow fever vaccination. Study-wide context: Fractions with few cells were prepared using SMART-Seq v4 Ultra Low Input. Study findings and constraints: A faster peak, day 5 versus 15, was reached by the weaker secondary response. Detected again after the booster were most primary-vaccination clones, at 95% to 98% CD4 and 70% to 90% CD8.

Conversion of TCR transcripts into cDNA relied on 5'RACE template switching, which added a universal primer site and UMIs. TCRdb re-called the 5' RACE reads through MiXCR, storing one row per CDR3 protein. The sample lists some 160,000 distinct CDR3 sequences, around 9.3% occurring once. Deletions cut 4 bases from V and 2 bases from J, with 12 bases between. The CDR3 has 14 residues. CDR1 LGHNA and CDR2 YSLEER come from the germline V gene. This clonotype occurred a few times. Its antigen is as yet unknown. The origin of this receptor is a man aged 18 to 29 who received the YFV17D yellow fever vaccine. The chain joins TRBV4-3 to TRBJ2-7; D might be TRBD1 (6 bases). Sequencing used CD8+ T cells sorted from PBMCs, obtained 45 days after the yellow fever booster vaccination. The CDR3 loop is CASSLRTVPYEQYF. CDR3 nucleotide sequence: TGCGCCAGCAGCCTGCGGACAGTGCCCTACGAGCAGTACTTC.